This TCR beta chain emerged from a study of T-cell memory formation after mild COVID-19. This clonotype was seen at least ten times. TCRdb fed the 5' RACE reads into MiXCR, producing one record per CDR3 protein. Of approximately 150,000 distinct CDR3 sequences in the sample, about an eighth were seen once. This sequence originates from a man aged 18 to 29 who had mild COVID-19 (a few samples of this study predate the infection). Cell type and time point are not known. The sequencing sample was made of PBMCs or a T cell subset sorted from them (not recorded which).

In DNA form, the CDR3 reads TGTGCCAGCAGAAGGCTCGAGGGGAACACTGAAGCTTTCTTT. As protein: CASRRLEGNTEAFF. V and J are TRBV27 and TRBJ1-1; D is ambiguous. The CDR3 spans 14 residues. V lost 6 bases to trimming and J lost 1 base, with 12 bases between them. In germline, CDR1 is MNHEY, CDR2 SMNVEV (reference sequence).